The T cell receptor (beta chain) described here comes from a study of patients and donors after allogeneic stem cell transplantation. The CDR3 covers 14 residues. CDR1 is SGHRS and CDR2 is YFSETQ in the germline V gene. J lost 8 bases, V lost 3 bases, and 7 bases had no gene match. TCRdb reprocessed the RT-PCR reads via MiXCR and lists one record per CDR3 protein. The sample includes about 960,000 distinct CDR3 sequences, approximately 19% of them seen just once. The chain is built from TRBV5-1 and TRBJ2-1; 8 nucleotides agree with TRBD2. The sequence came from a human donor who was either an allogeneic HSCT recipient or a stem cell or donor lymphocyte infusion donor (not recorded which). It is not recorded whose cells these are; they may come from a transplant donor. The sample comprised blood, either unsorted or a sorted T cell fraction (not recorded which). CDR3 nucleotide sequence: TGCGCCAGCAGCTCCGCGGGGGGATTAGATGAGCAGTTCTTC. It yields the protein CASSSAGGLDEQFF.